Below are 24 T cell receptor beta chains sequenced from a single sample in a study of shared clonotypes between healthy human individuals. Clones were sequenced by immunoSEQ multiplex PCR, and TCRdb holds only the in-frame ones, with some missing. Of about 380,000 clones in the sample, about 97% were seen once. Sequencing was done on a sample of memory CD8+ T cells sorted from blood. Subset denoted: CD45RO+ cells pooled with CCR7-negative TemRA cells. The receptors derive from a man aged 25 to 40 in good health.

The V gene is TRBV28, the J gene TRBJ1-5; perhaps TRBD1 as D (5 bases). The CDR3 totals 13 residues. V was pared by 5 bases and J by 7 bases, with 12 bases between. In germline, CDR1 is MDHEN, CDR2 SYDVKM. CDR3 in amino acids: CASSPGWGQPQHF. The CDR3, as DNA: TGTGCCAGCAGTCCCGGGTGGGGCCAGCCCCAGCATTTT.

CDR3 residues: CASSFNQGNTEAFF. CDR3 sequence (DNA): TGCGCCAGCAGCTTTAATCAGGGGAACACTGAAGCTTTCTTT. This chain joins TRBV5-1 and TRBJ1-1; weak D call: TRBD1 (5 bases). The V gene's germline CDR1 is SGHRS and CDR2 YFSETQ. This CDR3 has 14 amino acids. Trimming shortened V by 2 bases and J by 1 base, and 9 bases separated the two germline ends.

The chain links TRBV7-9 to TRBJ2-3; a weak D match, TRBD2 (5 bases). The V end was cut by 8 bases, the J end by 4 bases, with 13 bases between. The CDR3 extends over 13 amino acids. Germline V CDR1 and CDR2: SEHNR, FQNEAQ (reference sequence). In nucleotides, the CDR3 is TGTGCCAGCTTAACGACGGGGTCAGATACGCAGTATTTT. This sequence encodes CASLTTGSDTQYF.

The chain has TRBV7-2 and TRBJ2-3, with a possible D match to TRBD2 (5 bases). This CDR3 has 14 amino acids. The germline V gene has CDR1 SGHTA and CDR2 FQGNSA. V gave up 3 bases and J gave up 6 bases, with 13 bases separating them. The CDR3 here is CASSLIPSPDTQYF. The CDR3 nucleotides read TGTGCCAGCAGCTTGATACCTAGCCCGGATACGCAGTATTTT.

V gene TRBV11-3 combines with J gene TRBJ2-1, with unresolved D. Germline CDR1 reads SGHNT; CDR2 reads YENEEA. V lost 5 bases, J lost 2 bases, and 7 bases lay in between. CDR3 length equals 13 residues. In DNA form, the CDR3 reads TGTGCCAGCAGCCTGCGCCCCTACAATGAGCAGTTCTTC. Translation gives CASSLRPYNEQFF.

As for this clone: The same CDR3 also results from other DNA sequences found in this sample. In nucleotides, the CDR3 is TGTGCCAGCAGCGTGTCCTACGAGCAGTACTTC. Amino acid sequence: CASSVSYEQYF. V gene TRBV7-8 combines with J gene TRBJ2-7; D gene ambiguous. V was shortened by 5 bases and J by 1 base, with 3 bases between the two germline ends. From germline, CDR1 is SGHVS and CDR2 FQNEAQ. This CDR3 comprises 11 residues.

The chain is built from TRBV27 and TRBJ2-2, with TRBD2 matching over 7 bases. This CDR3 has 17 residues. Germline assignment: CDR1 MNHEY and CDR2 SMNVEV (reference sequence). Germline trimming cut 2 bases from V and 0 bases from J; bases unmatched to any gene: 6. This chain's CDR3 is CASSLGRTSANTGELFF. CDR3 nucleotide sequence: TGTGCCAGCAGTTTAGGCCGTACTAGCGCGAACACCGGGGAGCTGTTTTTT.

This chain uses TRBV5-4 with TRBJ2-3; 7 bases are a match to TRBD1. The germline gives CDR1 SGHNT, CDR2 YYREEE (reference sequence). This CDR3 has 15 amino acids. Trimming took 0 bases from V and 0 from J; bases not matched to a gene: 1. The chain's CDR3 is CASSLARGSTDTQYF. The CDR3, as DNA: TGTGCCAGCAGCTTGGCCAGGGGGAGCACAGATACGCAGTATTTT.

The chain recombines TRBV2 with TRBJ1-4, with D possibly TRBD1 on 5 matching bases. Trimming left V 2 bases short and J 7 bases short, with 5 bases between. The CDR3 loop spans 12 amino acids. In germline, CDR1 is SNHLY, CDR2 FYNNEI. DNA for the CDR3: TGTGCCAGCAGTGAACAGGGTGAAAAACTGTTTTTT. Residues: CASSEQGEKLFF.

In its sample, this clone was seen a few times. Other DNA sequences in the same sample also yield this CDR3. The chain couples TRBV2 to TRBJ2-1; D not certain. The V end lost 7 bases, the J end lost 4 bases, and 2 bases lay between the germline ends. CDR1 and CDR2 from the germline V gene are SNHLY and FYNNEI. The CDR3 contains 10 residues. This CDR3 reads CASTYNEQFF. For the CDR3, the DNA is TGTGCCAGCACGTACAATGAGCAGTTCTTC.

The CDR3 sequence is CASSEARGRRYNEQFF. In DNA form, the CDR3 reads TGTGCCAGCAGTGAAGCACGAGGACGGAGATACAATGAGCAGTTCTTC. The chain couples TRBV6-1 to TRBJ2-1; D is uncertain. The germline V and J ends were trimmed by 0 bases and 4 bases, with 13 bases remaining between them. CDR1 MNHNS and CDR2 SASEGT come from the germline V gene. The CDR3 extends over 16 amino acids.

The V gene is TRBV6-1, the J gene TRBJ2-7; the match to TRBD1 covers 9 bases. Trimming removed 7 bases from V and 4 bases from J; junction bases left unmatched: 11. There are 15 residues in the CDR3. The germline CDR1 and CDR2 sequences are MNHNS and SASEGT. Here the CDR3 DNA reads TGTGCCAGCAAGTTACGGACAGGGGAGGGATACGAGCAGTACTTC. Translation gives CASKLRTGEGYEQYF.

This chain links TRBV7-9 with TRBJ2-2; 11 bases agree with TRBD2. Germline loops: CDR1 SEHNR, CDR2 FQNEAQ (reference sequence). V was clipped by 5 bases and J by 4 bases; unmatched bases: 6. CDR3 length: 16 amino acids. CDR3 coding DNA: TGTGCCAGCAGCCCTTCTAGCGGGAGGACCACCGGGGAGCTGTTTTTT. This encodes CASSPSSGRTTGELFF. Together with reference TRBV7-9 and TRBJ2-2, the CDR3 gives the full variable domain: DTGVSQNPRHKITKRGQNVTFRCDPISEHNRLYWYRQTLGQGPEFLTYFQNEAQLEKSRLLSDRFSAERPKGSFSTLEIQRTEQGDSAMYLCASSPSSGRTTGELFFGEGSRLTVL.

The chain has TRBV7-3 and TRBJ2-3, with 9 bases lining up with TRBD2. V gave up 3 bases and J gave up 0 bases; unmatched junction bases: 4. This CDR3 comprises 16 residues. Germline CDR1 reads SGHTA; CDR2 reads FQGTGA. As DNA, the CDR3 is TGTGCCAGCAGCTTTACTAGCGGGTGGAGCACAGATACGCAGTATTTT. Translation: CASSFTSGWSTDTQYF.

The CDR3 coding sequence is TGTGCCTGGGAGGGCAGGGTAAAGACCCAGTACTTC. Translating it yields CAWEGRVKTQYF. This sequence joins TRBV30 and TRBJ2-5; D may correspond to TRBD1 or TRBD2 (5 bases each). CDR3 length equals 12 residues. The V gene's germline CDR1 is GTSNPN and CDR2 SVGIG (reference sequence). V lost 5 bases and J 6 bases, leaving 13 bases between the germline ends.

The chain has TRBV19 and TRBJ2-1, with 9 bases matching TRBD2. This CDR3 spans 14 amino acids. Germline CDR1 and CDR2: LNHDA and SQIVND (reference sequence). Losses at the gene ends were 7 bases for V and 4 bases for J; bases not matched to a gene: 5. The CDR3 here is CASKGGRVYNEQFF. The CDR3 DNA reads TGTGCCAGTAAGGGCGGGAGGGTGTACAATGAGCAGTTCTTC.

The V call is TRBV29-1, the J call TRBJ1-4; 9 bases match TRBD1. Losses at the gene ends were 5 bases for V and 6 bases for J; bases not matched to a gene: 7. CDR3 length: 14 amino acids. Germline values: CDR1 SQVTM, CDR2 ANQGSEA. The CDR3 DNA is TGCAGCGTTCAATATTGGGACAGGGATGAAAAACTGTTTTTT. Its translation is CSVQYWDRDEKLFF. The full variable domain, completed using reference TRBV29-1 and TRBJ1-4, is SAVISQKPSRDICQRGTSLTIQCQVDSQVTMMFWYRQQPGQSLTLIATANQGSEATYESGFVIDKFPISRPNLTFSTLTVSNMSPEDSSIYLCSVQYWDRDEKLFFGSGTQLSVL.

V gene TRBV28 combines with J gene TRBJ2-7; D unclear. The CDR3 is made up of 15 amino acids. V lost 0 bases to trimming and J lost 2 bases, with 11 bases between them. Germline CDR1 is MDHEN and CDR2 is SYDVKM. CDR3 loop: CASSLWVAATYEQYF. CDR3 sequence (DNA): TGTGCCAGCAGTTTATGGGTAGCTGCTACCTACGAGCAGTACTTC.

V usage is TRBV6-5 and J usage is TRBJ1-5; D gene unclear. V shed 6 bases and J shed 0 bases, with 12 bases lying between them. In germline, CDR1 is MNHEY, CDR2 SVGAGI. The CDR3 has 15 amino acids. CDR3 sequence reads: CASSPTLYSNQPQHF. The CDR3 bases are TGTGCCAGCAGCCCGACACTATATAGCAATCAGCCCCAGCATTTT.

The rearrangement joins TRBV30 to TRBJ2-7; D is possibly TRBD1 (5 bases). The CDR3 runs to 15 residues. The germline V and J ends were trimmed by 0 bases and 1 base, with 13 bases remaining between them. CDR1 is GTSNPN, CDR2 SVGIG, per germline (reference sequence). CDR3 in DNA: TGTGCCTGGAGTGTACAGGTGACCCAATCCTACGAGCAGTACTTC. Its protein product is CAWSVQVTQSYEQYF.

CDR3 coding DNA: TGCGCCAGCAGCCGAATCGGACAGGGTAGTACAGATACGCAGTATTTT. It yields the protein CASSRIGQGSTDTQYF. V and J are TRBV5-1 and TRBJ2-3, with TRBD1 matching over 8 bases. V was clipped by 4 bases and J by 3 bases; unmatched bases: 10. The CDR3 sequence is 16 residues long. CDR1 is SGHRS and CDR2 is YFSETQ in the germline V gene.

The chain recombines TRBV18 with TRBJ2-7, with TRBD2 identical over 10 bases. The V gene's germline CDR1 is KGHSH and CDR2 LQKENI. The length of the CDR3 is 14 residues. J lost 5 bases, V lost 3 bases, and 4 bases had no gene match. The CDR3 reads CASSPGLASDEQYF. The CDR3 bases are TGTGCCAGCTCACCGGGACTAGCGTCTGACGAGCAGTACTTC.

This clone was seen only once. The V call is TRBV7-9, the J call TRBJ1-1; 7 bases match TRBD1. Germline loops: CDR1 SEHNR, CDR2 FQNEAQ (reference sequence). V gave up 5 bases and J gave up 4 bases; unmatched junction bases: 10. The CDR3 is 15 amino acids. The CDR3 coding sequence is TGTGCCAGCAGCCCCGACAGGGTATGGAGCACTGAAGCTTTCTTT. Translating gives CASSPDRVWSTEAFF. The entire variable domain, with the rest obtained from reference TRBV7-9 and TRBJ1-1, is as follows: DTGVSQNPRHKITKRGQNVTFRCDPISEHNRLYWYRQTLGQGPEFLTYFQNEAQLEKSRLLSDRFSAERPKGSFSTLEIQRTEQGDSAMYLCASSPDRVWSTEAFFGQGTRLTVV.

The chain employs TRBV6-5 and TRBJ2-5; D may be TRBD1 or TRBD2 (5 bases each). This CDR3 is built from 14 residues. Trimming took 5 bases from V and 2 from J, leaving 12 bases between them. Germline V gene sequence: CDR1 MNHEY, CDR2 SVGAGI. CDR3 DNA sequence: TGTGCCAGCAGTCGAACAGGAGGACAAGAGACCCAGTACTTC. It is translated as CASSRTGGQETQYF.